This entry features one T cell receptor (beta chain) sequence. This record comes from a study of blood T cell repertoires in COVID-19. CDR1 and CDR2 from the germline V gene are SGHDN and FVKESK. This CDR3 is built from 12 residues. V was trimmed by 4 bases and J by 9 bases, leaving 10 bases between them. Only in-frame clones appear in the TCRdb table, and some are missing; sequencing was by immunoSEQ multiplex PCR. The data hold about 50,000 clones, with about 82% observed a single time. The chain has TRBV14 and TRBJ2-1; D is unresolved. The sample consisted of peripheral blood. This clonotype originated in an older woman with acute or convalescent COVID-19. The CDR3 reads CASSPQFGEQFF. The CDR3 coding sequence is TGTGCCAGCAGCCCCCAGTTTGGTGAGCAGTTCTTC.